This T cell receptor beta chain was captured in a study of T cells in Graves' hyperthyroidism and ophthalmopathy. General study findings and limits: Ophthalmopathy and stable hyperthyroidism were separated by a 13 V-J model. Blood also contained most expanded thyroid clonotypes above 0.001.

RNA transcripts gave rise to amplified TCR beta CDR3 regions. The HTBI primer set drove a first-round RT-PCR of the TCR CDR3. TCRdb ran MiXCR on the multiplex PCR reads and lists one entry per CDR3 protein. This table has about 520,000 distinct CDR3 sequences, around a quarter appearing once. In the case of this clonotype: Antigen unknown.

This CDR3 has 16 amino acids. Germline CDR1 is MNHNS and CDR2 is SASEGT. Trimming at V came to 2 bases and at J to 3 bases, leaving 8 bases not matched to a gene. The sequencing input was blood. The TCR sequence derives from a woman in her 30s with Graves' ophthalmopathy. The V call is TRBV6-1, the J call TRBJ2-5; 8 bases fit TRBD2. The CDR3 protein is CASSELRGDIKETQYF. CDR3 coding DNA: TGTGCCAGCAGTGAACTGCGGGGGGATATAAAAGAGACCCAGTACTTC.